This TCR beta chain was recorded in a study of T-cell memory formation after mild COVID-19. At the level of the study: Largely, the TCR clusters proved donor specific.

Regarding this clonotype: Antigen: not known.

General study results and limits: The authors left the SARS-CoV-2 specificity of second-wave clones peaking on day 37 unconfirmed. A second wave expanding day 15 to 37 was CD4+-biased; contracting clones were balanced.

The J segment lost 2 bases and the V segment lost 4 bases, leaving 3 bases of the junction unmatched. Germline V gene sequence: CDR1 SGHAT, CDR2 FQNNGV. The CDR3 extends over 14 amino acids. 5'RACE with constant-segment primers built TCRalpha and TCRbeta cDNA libraries with UMIs. TCRdb passed the 5' RACE reads through MiXCR, listing each CDR3 protein once. The data show 65,000 to 95,000 distinct CDR3 sequences, with roughly 13% seen just once and 41% held by the top ten. The rearrangement joins TRBV11-2 to TRBJ2-3; TRBD2 aligns across 7 bases. This receptor was obtained from a man aged 18-30 years who had mild COVID-19 (a few samples of this study predate the infection). Cell type and time point are not known. Sequenced input: PBMCs or a T cell subset sorted from them (not recorded which). CDR3 nucleotide sequence: TGTGCCAGCAGCTGGAGGGACTACACAGATACGCAGTATTTT. It translates to CASSWRDYTDTQYF.